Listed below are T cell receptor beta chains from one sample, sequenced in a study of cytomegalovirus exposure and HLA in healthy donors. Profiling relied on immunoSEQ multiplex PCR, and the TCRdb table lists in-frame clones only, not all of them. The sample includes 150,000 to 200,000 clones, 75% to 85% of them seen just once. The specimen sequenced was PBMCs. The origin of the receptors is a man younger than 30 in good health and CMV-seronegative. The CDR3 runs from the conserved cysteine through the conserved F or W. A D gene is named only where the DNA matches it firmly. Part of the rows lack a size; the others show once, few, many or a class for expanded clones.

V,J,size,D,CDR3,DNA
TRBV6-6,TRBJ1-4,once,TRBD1,CASFRDSHNEKLFF,TGTGCCAGCTTCCGGGACAGCCATAATGAAAAACTGTTTTTT
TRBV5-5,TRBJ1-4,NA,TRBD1,CASSFGDRVNEKLFF,TGTGCCAGCAGCTTTGGGGACAGAGTTAATGAAAAACTGTTTTTT
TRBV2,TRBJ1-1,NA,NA,CASSEKLAIGTEAFF,TGTGCCAGCAGTGAAAAGTTAGCAATTGGGACTGAAGCTTTCTTT
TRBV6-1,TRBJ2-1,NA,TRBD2,CASSLPGGGKQFF,TGTGCCAGCAGTCTCCCTGGGGGGGGGAAACAGTTCTTC
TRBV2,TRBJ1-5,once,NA,CASSEIGGGGNQPQHF,TGTGCCAGCAGTGAAATTGGCGGCGGAGGGAATCAGCCCCAGCATTTT
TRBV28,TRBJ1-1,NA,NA,CASSPIRGWDTEAFF,TGTGCCAGCAGCCCAATTAGGGGGTGGGACACTGAAGCTTTCTTT
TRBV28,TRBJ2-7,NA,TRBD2,CASSFGASGGYEQYF,TGTGCCAGCAGTTTCGGGGCTAGCGGGGGCTACGAGCAGTACTTC
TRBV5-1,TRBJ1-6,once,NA,CASSATGSTPLHF,TGCGCCAGCAGCGCGACTGGGTCCACACCCCTCCACTTT
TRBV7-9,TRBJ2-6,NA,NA,CASSAMAAGANVLTF,TGTGCCAGCAGCGCCATGGCTGCCGGGGCCAACGTCCTGACTTTC
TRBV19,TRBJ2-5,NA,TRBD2,CASSLGVAGQETQYF,TGTGCCAGTAGTCTTGGAGTAGCGGGGCAAGAGACCCAGTACTTC
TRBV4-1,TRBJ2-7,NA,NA,CASSQDAVREQYF,TGCGCCAGCAGCCAAGATGCCGTGCGGGAGCAGTACTTC
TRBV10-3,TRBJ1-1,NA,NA,CAISESVGSDKRLDTEAFF,TGTGCCATCAGTGAGTCTGTAGGGAGCGATAAGAGATTGGACACTGAAGCTTTCTTT
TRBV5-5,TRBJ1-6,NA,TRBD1,CASSLEGQGANNSPLHF,TGTGCCAGCAGCTTGGAGGGACAGGGTGCTAATAATTCACCCCTCCACTTT
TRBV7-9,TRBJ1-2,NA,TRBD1,CASSTWTGAYTF,TGTGCCAGCAGCACCTGGACAGGCGCTTACACCTTC
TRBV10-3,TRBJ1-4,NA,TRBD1,CAISDTDRVGEKLFF,TGTGCCATCAGTGATACCGACAGGGTTGGTGAAAAACTGTTTTTT
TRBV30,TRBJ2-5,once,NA,CAWTGEETQYF,TGTGCCTGGACGGGGGAAGAGACCCAGTACTTC
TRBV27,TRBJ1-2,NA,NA,CASSSINRGNYGYTF,TGTGCCAGCAGTTCCATCAACCGGGGTAACTATGGCTACACCTTC
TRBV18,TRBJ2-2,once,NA,CASSPGLANTGELFF,TGTGCCAGCTCACCGGGACTGGCGAACACCGGGGAGCTGTTTTTT
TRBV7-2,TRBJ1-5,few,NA,CASSLAAGNQPQHF,TGTGCCAGCAGCTTAGCGGCGGGGAATCAGCCCCAGCATTTT
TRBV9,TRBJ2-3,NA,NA,CASNGDPGDTQYF,TGTGCCAGCAACGGAGACCCTGGAGATACGCAGTATTTT
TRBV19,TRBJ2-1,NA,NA,CASSIGTFSIRFF,TGTGCCAGTAGTATAGGGACATTTTCGATACGGTTCTTC
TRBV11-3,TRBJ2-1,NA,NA,CASSPSGRGGSYNEQFF,TGTGCCAGCAGCCCGAGTGGTAGGGGGGGGTCCTACAATGAGCAGTTCTTC
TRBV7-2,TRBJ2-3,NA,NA,CASSLRQITDTQYF,TGTGCCAGCAGCCTGAGACAGATCACAGATACGCAGTATTTT
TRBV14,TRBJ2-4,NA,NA,CASSQPARVSVAKNIQYF,TGTGCCAGCAGCCAGCCGGCCAGGGTGTCGGTAGCCAAAAACATTCAGTACTTC
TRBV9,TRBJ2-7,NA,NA,CASSVDRAMGEQYF,TGTGCCAGCAGCGTAGACAGGGCCATGGGCGAGCAGTACTTC